The 7 T cell receptor beta chains below come from one sample, sequenced in a study of blood T cell repertoires in COVID-19. Measured with immunoSEQ multiplex PCR; TCRdb has only the in-frame clones, and not every one. The sample records a few hundred thousand clones, approximately 85% being singletons. The sequencing sample was made of peripheral blood. These receptors originate from a man aged 45-60 years with active or convalescent COVID-19.

J is TRBJ2-7 and V is TRBV7-6; D perhaps matches TRBD2 (6 bases). Trimming took off 5 bases at V and 5 bases at J, with 10 bases between the two ends. There are 12 residues in the CDR3. Germline V gene lookup returns CDR1 SGHVS and CDR2 FNYEAQ. For the CDR3, the DNA is TGTGCCAGCAGCCCGGGGGTGCACGAGCAGTACTTC. This codes for CASSPGVHEQYF. Full variable domain (rest looked up from reference TRBV7-6 and TRBJ2-7): GAGVSQSPRYKVTKRGQDVALRCDPISGHVSLYWYRQALGQGPEFLTYFNYEAQQDKSGLPNDRFSAERPEGSISTLTIQRTEQRDSAMYRCASSPGVHEQYFGPGTRLTVT.

The table lists this clone with a few counts. The CDR3 loop is CASSPAGWSPLHF. For the CDR3, the DNA is TGTGCCAGCAGCCCCGCAGGCTGGTCACCCCTCCACTTT. The rearrangement joins TRBV12-3 or TRBV12-4 to TRBJ1-6; D is uncertain. The CDR3 covers 13 residues. V gave up 6 bases and J gave up 10 bases, with 13 bases separating them.

This chain uses TRBV4-3 with TRBJ1-3; 7 bases are a match to TRBD1. V lost 0 bases, J lost 2 bases, and 10 bases stayed unmatched. This CDR3 is 18 amino acids long. The germline V gene encodes CDR1 LGHNA and CDR2 YSLEER. In DNA, the CDR3 is TGCGCCAGCAGCCAAGATCACCCGGTGACAGGGACTGGAAACACCATATATTTT. Amino acids: CASSQDHPVTGTGNTIYF.

The chain has TRBV11-1 and TRBJ2-5; D is unresolved. Germline CDR1 and CDR2: SGHAT and FQDESV (reference sequence). The CDR3 contains 13 residues. V gave up 3 bases and J gave up 5 bases, with 10 bases separating them. The CDR3 DNA reads TGTGCCAGCAGCTTCGGTGAATCGGAGACCCAGTACTTC. Encoded protein: CASSFGESETQYF.

CDR3 residues: CASSPQMNTEAFF. The CDR3 DNA sequence: TGTGCCAGCAGCCCCCAGATGAACACTGAAGCTTTCTTT. The chain joins TRBV11-1 to TRBJ1-1; D remains ambiguous. From germline, CDR1 is SGHAT and CDR2 FQDESV (reference sequence). Trimming removed 5 bases from V and 0 bases from J, with 7 bases in between. This CDR3 has 13 amino acids.

This chain uses TRBV4-2 with TRBJ1-2, with D perhaps matching TRBD1 (5 bases). Germline lookup yields CDR1 LGHNA and CDR2 YNFKEQ. The CDR3 runs 15 residues. V lost 0 bases to trimming and J lost 4 bases, with 12 bases between them. The CDR3 nucleotides are TGTGCCAGCAGCCAAGATCTTACGGGGGGCTATGGCTACACCTTC. Translation: CASSQDLTGGYGYTF.

As DNA, the CDR3 is TGCGCCAGCAGCTTGGTGGAGTTTAATATAGCGGGAGGTAGCAATGAGCAGTTCTTC. It translates to CASSLVEFNIAGGSNEQFF. The V and J genes are TRBV5-1 and TRBJ2-1, with 10 bases that match TRBD2. Germline loops: CDR1 SGHRS, CDR2 YFSETQ. The CDR3 is 19 amino acids. The V and J ends lost 0 bases and 6 bases, in that order; junction bases with no gene match: 15.